What follows are 5 T cell receptor beta chains derived from one specimen sequenced in a study of control samples from healthy donors and cancer patients. Sequencing was performed with immunoSEQ multiplex PCR; in TCRdb, only in-frame clones are kept and a portion is missing. The repertoire consists of approximately 120,000 clones, with 80% to 90% occurring once and the leading ten covering 2.9%. Sequencing input: blood. Receptor source: a man aged 60 to 75 in good health.

The V call is TRBV6-2 or TRBV6-3, the J call TRBJ2-7; 7 nucleotides align to TRBD1. The CDR3 sequence is 16 residues long. After removal of 2 bases from V and 2 bases from J, the junction contained 9 bases not matched to a gene. Per the germline V gene, CDR1 is MNHEY and CDR2 is SVGEGT. The CDR3 loop is CASSYAAGQVAYEQYF. The CDR3 region has the DNA TGTGCCAGCAGTTACGCCGCCGGACAGGTGGCCTACGAGCAGTACTTC.

The genes are TRBV7-9 and TRBJ1-1; 8 nucleotides line up with TRBD1. The CDR3 spans 15 residues. The germline CDR1 and CDR2 sequences are SEHNR and FQNEAQ (reference sequence). Trimming at V came to 4 bases and at J to 4 bases, leaving 8 bases not matched to a gene. The CDR3, as DNA: TGTGCCAGCAGCTCCCAGGGGGCCGGGAGCACTGAAGCTTTCTTT. This sequence encodes CASSSQGAGSTEAFF.

This clone was seen a few times. The J gene is TRBJ1-5, the V gene TRBV6-5; D unclear. V shed 7 bases and J shed 4 bases, with 17 bases lying between them. This CDR3 region has 15 residues. Germline V gene lookup returns CDR1 MNHEY and CDR2 SVGAGI. The CDR3 here is CASMLTVFGNQPQHF. Here the CDR3 DNA reads TGTGCCAGCATGCTTACAGTTTTTGGAAATCAGCCCCAGCATTTT.

V usage is TRBV7-8 and J usage is TRBJ2-2; D call uncertain. Germline loops: CDR1 SGHVS, CDR2 FQNEAQ. V shed 0 bases and J shed 1 base, with 9 bases lying between them. CDR3 length: 16 amino acids. The DNA for the CDR3 is TGTGCCAGCAGCTTAGCGAGTAGTCGGAACACCGGGGAGCTGTTTTTT. Translating gives CASSLASSRNTGELFF.

This clone occurred once. The genes are TRBV5-1 and TRBJ2-4; D gene uncertain. The germline CDR1 and CDR2 sequences are SGHRS and YFSETQ. V dropped 4 bases and J dropped 0 bases, with 11 bases sitting between them. The CDR3 consists of 15 residues. The CDR3 spells CASSITYGAKNIQYF. The CDR3 DNA is TGCGCCAGCAGCATAACCTACGGAGCCAAAAACATTCAGTACTTC.